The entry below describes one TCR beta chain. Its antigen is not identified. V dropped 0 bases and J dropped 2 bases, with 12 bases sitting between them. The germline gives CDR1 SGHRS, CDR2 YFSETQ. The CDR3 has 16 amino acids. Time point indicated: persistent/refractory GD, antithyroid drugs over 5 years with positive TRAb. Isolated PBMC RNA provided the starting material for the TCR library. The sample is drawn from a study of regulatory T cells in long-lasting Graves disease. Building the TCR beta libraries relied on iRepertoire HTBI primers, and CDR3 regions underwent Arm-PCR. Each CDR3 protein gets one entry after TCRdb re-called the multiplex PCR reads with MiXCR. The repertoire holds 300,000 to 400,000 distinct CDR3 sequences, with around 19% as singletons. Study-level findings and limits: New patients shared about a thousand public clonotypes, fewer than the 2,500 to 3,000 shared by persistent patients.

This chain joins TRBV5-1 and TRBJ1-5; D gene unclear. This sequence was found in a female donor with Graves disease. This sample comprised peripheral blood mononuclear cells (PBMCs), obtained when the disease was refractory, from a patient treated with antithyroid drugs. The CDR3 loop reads CASSLGVRGGNQPQHF. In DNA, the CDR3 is TGCGCCAGCAGCTTGGGGGTGCGCGGAGGCAATCAGCCCCAGCATTTT.